Here is one TCR beta chain with its context. These data originate in a study of T cell changes during pregnancy in multiple sclerosis. The V gene's germline CDR1 is MDHEN and CDR2 SYDVKM. CDR3 size: 13 residues. V trimming: 2 bases; J trimming: 6 bases; junction bases outside the gene matches: 1. The method was immunoSEQ multiplex PCR; TCRdb's version includes in-frame clones alone and lacks a portion of them. This table has 35,000 to 45,000 clones, 87% appearing once. This sequence was found in a female donor with multiple sclerosis, enrolled in a pregnancy study. The specimen was CD4+ T cells from peripheral blood mononuclear cells, collected after pregnancy. The rearrangement links TRBV28 to TRBJ2-4; 7 bases agree with TRBD1. The CDR3 here is CASSLNRGNIQYF. In DNA form, the CDR3 reads TGTGCCAGCAGTTTAAACAGGGGAAACATTCAGTACTTC.